These T cell receptor beta chains were read from a single sample in a study of CD8+ T cells in alopecia areata. Clones were read by immunoSEQ multiplex PCR, and TCRdb kept only the in-frame ones, dropping some. This table has roughly 200,000 clones, 43% appearing once. The sample was CD4+ T cells sorted from blood, taken at roughly week 36, from a patient treated with tofacitinib. All receptors derive from a human donor with alopecia areata. CDR3s leave out the opening cysteine and the closing phenylalanine or tryptophan. D genes are given only for firm matches.

D gene	V gene	J gene	CDR3 protein
NA	TRBV20-1	TRBJ2-1	SASLGEQF
NA	TRBV30	TRBJ2-2	AWSVLVGTGELF
TRBD2	TRBV29-1	TRBJ2-7	SVDPGGGYEQY
NA	TRBV5-1	TRBJ2-5	ASSFIGSYETQY
NA	TRBV7-9	TRBJ2-6	ASSALHYSGANVLT
NA	TRBV6-5	TRBJ2-1	ASGIRDMYPEQF
TRBD2	TRBV30	TRBJ2-5	ASLREGETQY
NA	TRBV7-2	TRBJ2-4	ASSSKAKNIQY
NA	TRBV30	TRBJ1-1	AWSQGHPRG
NA	TRBV9	TRBJ2-2	ASSVQGWAGELF
NA	TRBV2	TRBJ1-4	ASIRALNEKLF